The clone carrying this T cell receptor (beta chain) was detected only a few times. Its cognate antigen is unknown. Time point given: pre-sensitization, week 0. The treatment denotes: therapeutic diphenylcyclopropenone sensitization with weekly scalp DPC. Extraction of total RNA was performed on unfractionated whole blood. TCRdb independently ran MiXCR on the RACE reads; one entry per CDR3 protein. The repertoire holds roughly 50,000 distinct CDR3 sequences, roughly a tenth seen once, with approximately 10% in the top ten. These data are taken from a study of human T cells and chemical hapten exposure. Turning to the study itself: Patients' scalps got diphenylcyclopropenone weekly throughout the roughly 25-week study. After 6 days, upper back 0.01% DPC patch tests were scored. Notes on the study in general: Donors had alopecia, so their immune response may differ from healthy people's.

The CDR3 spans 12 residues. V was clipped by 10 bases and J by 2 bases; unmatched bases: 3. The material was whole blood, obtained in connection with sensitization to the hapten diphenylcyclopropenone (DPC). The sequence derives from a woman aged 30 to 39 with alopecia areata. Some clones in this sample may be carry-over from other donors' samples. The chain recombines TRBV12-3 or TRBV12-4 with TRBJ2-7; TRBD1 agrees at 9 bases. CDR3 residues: CATRQGAYEQYF. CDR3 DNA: TGTGCCACACGACAGGGGGCCTACGAGCAGTACTTC.